This T cell receptor (beta chain) emerged from a study of blood T cell repertoires in COVID-19. In the study's own analysis: Reference gene primer amplification yielded estimated nucleated cell counts. Clones were sequenced by immunoSEQ multiplex PCR, and TCRdb holds only the in-frame ones, with some missing. The D gene and trimming were derived from the DNA, and the V and J assignments and clone size from that table. The top ten clones hold around 2.8% of a sample with approximately 250,000 clones, approximately 89% of them seen once. The length of the CDR3 is 18 residues. The germline gives CDR1 SGHTA, CDR2 FQGNSA. With V trimmed by 5 bases and J by 0 bases, 11 bases remained unmatched.

The chain combines TRBV7-2 with TRBJ2-4, with 9 bases matching TRBD1. The receptor comes from a man aged 40-50 years who had been exposed to COVID-19. The sequencing input was PBMCs or T cells enriched from blood (not recorded which). The CDR3 bases are TGTGCCAGCAGCCCAGAGCCGGGACAGGGATTAGCCAAAAACATTCAGTACTTC. This sequence encodes CASSPEPGQGLAKNIQYF.